The rows below give T cell receptor beta chains drawn from one sample of a study of radiotherapy plus CTLA-4 blockade in lung cancer. Generated by immunoSEQ multiplex PCR, the TCRdb table keeps only in-frame clones and is missing some. Of under 110,000 clones detected, approximately 81% appear once; the ten largest clones hold 2% to 3%. The sequencing used peripheral blood, collected from a patient treated with radiotherapy plus ipilimumab. Receptors were obtained from a human donor with non-small cell lung cancer that progressed on radiotherapy plus ipilimumab. Some clones in this sample may be carry-over from other donors' samples. The CDR3 runs from the conserved cysteine through the conserved F or W. Fields, in order: V gene, D gene, J gene, clone size, CDR3 DNA, CDR3 protein. A D gene is named only where the DNA matches it firmly. Some rows have no size entry. The others give once, few or many, or a class for an expanded clone.

TRBV6-1,TRBD1,TRBJ2-3,few,TGTGCCAGCGCCGGGACAGCGAGCACAGATACGCAGTATTTT,CASAGTASTDTQYF
TRBV5-4,.,TRBJ2-1,few,TGTGCCAGCAGCTTGGGGCTCCCTCAGACGTATGAGCAGTTCTTC,CASSLGLPQTYEQFF
TRBV29-1,TRBD2,TRBJ2-3,.,TGCAGCCTCAGACCGGGACTAGCCACAGATACGCAGTATTTT,CSLRPGLATDTQYF
TRBV2,.,TRBJ2-7,.,TGTGCCAGCAGGGTTACCGGGAGCTCCTACGAGCAGTACTTC,CASRVTGSSYEQYF
TRBV7-2,TRBD1,TRBJ1-1,.,TGTGCCAGCAGCTTACCAGCCGGGACAGGGAAGAATGAAGCTTTCTTT,CASSLPAGTGKNEAFF
TRBV5-1,.,TRBJ2-7,.,TGCGCCAGCAGCTTGGACAAGGGTCCGCCGTACTTC,CASSLDKGPPYF
TRBV5-4,.,TRBJ1-2,.,TGTGCCAGCAGCCGGGCCCGTAACTATGGCTACACCTTC,CASSRARNYGYTF
TRBV5-1,.,TRBJ2-5,.,TGCGCCAGCAGCTTGTTTCCACCACAAGAGACCCAGTACTTC,CASSLFPPQETQYF
TRBV6-6,TRBD1,TRBJ1-5,.,TGTGCCAGCAGAGGACAGGGGGCAAATCAGCCCCAGCATTTT,CASRGQGANQPQHF
TRBV6-5,TRBD1,TRBJ1-5,.,TGTGCCAGCAGGAGACAGGGGGCTAGCAATCAGCCCCAGCATTTT,CASRRQGASNQPQHF
TRBV5-4,.,TRBJ1-1,.,TGTGCCAGCAGCTGGGAGAACACTGAAGCTTTCTTT,CASSWENTEAFF
TRBV14,.,TRBJ2-5,once,TGTGCCAGCAGCCACGGTTTTACAGAGACCCAGTACTTC,CASSHGFTETQYF
TRBV10-3,.,TRBJ2-7,.,TGTGCCATCAGTGAGTCCGGGACAAGCTCCTACGAGCAGTACTTC,CAISESGTSSYEQYF
TRBV7-3,TRBD1,TRBJ1-6,.,TGTGCCAGCAGCTTACTGGGACAGAATAATTCACCCCTCCACTTT,CASSLLGQNNSPLHF
TRBV29-1,.,TRBJ2-3,.,TGCAGCGTTGGTATATTACTAGTCGCGGGCACAGATACGCAGTATTTT,CSVGILLVAGTDTQYF
TRBV9,TRBD1,TRBJ1-2,.,TGTGCCAGCAGCGTAGGTGGGACAGCGGGCATCTATGGCTACACCTTC,CASSVGGTAGIYGYTF
TRBV9,.,TRBJ2-3,.,TGTGCCAGCAGCGTAGTTACTGGTTACACAGATACGCAGTATTTT,CASSVVTGYTDTQYF
TRBV5-1,TRBD1,TRBJ1-2,.,TGCGCCAGCAGCGAGGACAGGCCGTCGGGCTACACCTTC,CASSEDRPSGYTF
TRBV25-1,.,TRBJ2-3,few,TGTGCCAGCAGTTTGACAGATACGCAGTATTTT,CASSLTDTQYF